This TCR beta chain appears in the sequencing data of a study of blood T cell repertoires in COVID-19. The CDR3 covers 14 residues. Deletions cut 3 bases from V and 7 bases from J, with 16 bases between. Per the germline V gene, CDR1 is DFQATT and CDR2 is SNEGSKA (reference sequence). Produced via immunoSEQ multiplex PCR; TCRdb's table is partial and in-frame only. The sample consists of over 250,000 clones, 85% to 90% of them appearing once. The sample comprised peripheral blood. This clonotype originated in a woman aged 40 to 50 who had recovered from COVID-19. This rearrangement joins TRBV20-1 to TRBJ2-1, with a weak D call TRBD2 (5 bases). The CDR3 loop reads CSASWAGPGNEQFF. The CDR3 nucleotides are TGCAGTGCTAGTTGGGCGGGCCCCGGGAATGAGCAGTTCTTC.